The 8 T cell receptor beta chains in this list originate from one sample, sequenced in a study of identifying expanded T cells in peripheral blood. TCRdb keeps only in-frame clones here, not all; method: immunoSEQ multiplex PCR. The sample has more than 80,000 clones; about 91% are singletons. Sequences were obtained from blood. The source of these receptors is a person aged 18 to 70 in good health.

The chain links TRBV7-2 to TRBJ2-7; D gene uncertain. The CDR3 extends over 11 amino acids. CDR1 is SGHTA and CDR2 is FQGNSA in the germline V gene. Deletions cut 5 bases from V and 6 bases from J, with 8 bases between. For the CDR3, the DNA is TGTGCCAGCAGCCGGTATTCCGAGCAGTACTTC. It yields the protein CASSRYSEQYF.

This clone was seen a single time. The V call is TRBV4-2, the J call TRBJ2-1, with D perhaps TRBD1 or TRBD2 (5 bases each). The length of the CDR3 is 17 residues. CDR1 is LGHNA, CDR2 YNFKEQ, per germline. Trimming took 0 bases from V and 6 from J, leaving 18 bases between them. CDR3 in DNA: TGTGCCAGCAGCCAAGATGGTCCCAGCGGTGGGGCCAATGAGCAGTTCTTC. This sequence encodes CASSQDGPSGGANEQFF.

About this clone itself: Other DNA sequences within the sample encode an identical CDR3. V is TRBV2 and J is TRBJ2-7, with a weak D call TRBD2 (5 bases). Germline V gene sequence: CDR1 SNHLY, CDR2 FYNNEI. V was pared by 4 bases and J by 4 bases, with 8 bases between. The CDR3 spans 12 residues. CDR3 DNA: TGTGCCAGCAGTGCTAGCTCATACGAGCAGTACTTC. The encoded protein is CASSASSYEQYF.

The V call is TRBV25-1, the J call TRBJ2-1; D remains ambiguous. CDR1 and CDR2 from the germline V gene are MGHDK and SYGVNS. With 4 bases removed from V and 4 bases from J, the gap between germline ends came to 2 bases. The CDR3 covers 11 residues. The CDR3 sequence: CASSVYNEQFF. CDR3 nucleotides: TGTGCCAGCAGTGTATACAATGAGCAGTTCTTC.

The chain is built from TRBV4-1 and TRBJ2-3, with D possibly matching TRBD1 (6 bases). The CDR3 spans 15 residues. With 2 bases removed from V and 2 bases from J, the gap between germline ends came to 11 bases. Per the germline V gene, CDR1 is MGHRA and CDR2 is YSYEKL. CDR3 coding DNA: TGCGCCAGCAGCCAACAGACAGGTATCACAGATACGCAGTATTTT. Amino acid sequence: CASSQQTGITDTQYF.

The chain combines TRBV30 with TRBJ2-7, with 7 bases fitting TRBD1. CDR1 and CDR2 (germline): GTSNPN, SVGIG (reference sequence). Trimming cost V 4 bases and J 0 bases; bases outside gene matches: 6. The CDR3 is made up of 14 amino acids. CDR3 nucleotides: TGTGCCTGGAACGAGGGGGACAGCTCCTACGAGCAGTACTTC. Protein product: CAWNEGDSSYEQYF. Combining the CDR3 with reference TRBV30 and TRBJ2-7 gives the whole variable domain SQTIHQWPATLVQPVGSPLSLECTVEGTSNPNLYWYRQAAGRGLQLLFYSVGIGQISSEVPQNLSASRPQDRQFILSSKKLLLSDSGFYLCAWNEGDSSYEQYFGPGTRLTVT.

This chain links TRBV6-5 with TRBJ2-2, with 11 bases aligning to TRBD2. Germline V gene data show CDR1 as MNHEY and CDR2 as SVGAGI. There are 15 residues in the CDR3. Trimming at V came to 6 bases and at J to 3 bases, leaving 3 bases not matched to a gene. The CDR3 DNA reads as TGTGCCAGCAGATCACTAGCGGGGGACACCGGGGAGCTGTTTTTT. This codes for CASRSLAGDTGELFF.

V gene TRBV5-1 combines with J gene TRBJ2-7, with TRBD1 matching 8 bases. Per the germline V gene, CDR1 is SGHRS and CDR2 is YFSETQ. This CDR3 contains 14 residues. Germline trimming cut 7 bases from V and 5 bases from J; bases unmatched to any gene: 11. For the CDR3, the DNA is TGCGCCAGCCGCAGTCGGACAGGGATCGACGAGCAGTACTTC. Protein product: CASRSRTGIDEQYF.